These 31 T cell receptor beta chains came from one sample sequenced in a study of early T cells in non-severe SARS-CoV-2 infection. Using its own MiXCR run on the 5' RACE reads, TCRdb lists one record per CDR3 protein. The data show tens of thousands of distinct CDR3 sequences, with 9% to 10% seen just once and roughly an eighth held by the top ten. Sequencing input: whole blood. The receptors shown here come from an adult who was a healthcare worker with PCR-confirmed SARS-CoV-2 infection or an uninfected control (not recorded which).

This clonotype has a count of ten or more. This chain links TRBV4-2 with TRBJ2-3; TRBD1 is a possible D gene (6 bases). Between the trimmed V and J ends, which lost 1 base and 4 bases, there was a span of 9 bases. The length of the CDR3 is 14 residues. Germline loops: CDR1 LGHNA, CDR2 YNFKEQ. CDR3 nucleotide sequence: TGTGCCAGCAGCCAAGTTCCAGGGGCAGATACGCAGTATTTT. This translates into CASSQVPGADTQYF.

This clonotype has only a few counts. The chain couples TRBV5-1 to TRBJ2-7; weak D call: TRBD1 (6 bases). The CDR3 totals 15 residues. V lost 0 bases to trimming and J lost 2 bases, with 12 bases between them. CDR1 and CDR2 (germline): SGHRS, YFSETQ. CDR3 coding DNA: TGCGCCAGCAGCTTGGTAACAGGGTTTACCTACGAGCAGTACTTC. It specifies CASSLVTGFTYEQYF. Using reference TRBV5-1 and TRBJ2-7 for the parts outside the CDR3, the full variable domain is KAGVTQTPRYLIKTRGQQVTLSCSPISGHRSVSWYQQTPGQGLQFLFEYFSETQRNKGNFPGRFSGRQFSNSRSEMNVSTLELGDSALYLCASSLVTGFTYEQYFGPGTRLTVT.

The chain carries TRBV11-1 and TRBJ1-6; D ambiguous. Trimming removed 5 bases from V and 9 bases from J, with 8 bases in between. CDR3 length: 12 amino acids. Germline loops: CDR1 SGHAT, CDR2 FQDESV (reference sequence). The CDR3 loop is CASSRTSSPLHF. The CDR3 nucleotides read TGTGCCAGCAGCCGGACCTCTTCACCCCTCCACTTT.

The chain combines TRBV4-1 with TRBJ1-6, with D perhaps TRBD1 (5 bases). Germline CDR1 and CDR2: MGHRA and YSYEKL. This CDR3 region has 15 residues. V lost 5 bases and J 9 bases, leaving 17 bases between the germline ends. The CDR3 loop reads CASSSPGIPSSPLHF. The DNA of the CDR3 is TGCGCCAGCAGCTCGCCAGGGATACCTAGTTCACCCCTCCACTTT.

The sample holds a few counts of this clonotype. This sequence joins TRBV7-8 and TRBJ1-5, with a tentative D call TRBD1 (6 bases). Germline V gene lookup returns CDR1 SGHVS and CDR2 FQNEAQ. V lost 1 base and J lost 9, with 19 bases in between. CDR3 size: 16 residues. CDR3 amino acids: CASSLGAGDRAGPQHF. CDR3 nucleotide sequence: TGTGCCAGCAGCTTAGGGGCAGGGGATAGGGCAGGGCCCCAGCATTTT.

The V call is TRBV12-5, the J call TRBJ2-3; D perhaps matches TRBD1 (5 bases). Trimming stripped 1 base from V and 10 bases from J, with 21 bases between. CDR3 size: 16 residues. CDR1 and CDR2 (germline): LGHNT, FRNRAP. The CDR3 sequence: CASGLAPHRQGGSQYF. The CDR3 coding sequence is TGTGCTAGTGGTTTGGCCCCTCATCGGCAGGGTGGATCGCAGTATTTT. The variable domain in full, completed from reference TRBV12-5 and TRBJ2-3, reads DARVTQTPRHKVTEMGQEVTMRCQPILGHNTVFWYRQTMMQGLELLAYFRNRAPLDDSGMPKDRFSAEMPDATLATLKIQPSEPRDSAVYFCASGLAPHRQGGSQYFGPGTRLTVL.

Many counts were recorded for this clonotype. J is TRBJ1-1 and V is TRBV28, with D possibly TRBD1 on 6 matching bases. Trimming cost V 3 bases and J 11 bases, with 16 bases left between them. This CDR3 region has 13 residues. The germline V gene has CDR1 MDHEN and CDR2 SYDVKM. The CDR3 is CASSFLRGQGAFF. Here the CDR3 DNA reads TGTGCCAGCAGTTTTTTAAGGGGACAAGGCGCTTTCTTT.

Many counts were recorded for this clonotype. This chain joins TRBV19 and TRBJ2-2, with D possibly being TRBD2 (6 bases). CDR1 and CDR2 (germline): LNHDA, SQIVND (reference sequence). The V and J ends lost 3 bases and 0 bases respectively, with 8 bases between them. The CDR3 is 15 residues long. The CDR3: CASSMGRTNTGELFF. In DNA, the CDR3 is TGTGCCAGTAGTATGGGGAGGACGAACACCGGGGAGCTGTTTTTT.

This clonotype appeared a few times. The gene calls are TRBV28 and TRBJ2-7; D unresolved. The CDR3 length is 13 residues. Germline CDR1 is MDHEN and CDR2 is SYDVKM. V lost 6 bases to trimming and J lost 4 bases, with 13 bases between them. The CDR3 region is CASSSHILYEQYF. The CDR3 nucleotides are TGTGCCAGCAGCTCCCACATCCTGTACGAGCAGTACTTC.

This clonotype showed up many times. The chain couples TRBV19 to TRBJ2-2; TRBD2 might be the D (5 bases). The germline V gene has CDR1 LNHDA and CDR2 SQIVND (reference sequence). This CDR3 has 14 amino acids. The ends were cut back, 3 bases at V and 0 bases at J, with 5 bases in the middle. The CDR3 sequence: CASSIGTNTGELFF. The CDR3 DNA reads TGTGCCAGTAGTATCGGGACGAACACCGGGGAGCTGTTTTTT.

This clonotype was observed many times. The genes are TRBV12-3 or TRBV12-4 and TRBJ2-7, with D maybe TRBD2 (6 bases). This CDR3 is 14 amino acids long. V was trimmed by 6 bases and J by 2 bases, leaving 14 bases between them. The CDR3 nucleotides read TGTGCCAGCAGCCTTGGGAGCGGGCCCTACGAGCAGTACTTC. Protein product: CASSLGSGPYEQYF.

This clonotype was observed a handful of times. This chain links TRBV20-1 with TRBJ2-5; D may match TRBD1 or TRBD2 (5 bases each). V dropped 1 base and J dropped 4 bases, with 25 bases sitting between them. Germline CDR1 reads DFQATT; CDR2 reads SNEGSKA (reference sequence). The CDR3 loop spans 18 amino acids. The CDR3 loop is CSARAVGGSRTLGETQYF. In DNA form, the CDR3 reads TGCAGTGCTAGAGCGGTTGGGGGTAGTCGCACCCTTGGAGAGACCCAGTACTTC.

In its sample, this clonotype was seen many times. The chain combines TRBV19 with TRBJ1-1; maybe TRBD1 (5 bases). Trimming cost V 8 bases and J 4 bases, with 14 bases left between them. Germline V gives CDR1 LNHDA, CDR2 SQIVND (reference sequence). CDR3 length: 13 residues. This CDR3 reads CASGEQGGTEAFF. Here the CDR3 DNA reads TGTGCCAGTGGGGAGCAGGGCGGCACTGAAGCTTTCTTT.

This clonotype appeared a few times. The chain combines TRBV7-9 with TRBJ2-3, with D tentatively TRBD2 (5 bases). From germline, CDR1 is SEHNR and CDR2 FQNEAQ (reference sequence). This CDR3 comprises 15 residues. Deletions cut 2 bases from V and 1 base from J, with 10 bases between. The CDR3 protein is CASSLTAGGTDTQYF. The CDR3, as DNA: TGTGCCAGCAGCTTAACGGCCGGGGGCACAGATACGCAGTATTTT.

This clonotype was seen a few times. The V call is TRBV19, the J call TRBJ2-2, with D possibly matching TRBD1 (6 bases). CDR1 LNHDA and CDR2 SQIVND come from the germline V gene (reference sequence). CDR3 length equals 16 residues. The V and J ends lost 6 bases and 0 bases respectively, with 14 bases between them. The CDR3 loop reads CASRQDRVTNTGELFF. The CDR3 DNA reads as TGTGCCAGTAGACAGGACAGAGTAACGAACACCGGGGAGCTGTTTTTT.

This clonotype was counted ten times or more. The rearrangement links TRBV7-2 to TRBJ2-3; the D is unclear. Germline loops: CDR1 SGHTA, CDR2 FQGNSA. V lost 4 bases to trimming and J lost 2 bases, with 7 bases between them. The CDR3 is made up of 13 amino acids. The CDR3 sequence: CASSYDSTDTQYF. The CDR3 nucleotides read TGTGCCAGCAGCTATGATTCCACAGATACGCAGTATTTT.

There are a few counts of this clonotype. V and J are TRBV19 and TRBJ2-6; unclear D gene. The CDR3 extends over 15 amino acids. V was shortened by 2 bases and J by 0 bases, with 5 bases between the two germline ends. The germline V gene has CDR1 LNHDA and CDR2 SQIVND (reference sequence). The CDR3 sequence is CASSIIRSGANVLTF. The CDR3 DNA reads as TGTGCCAGTAGTATAATCCGCTCTGGGGCCAACGTCCTGACTTTC. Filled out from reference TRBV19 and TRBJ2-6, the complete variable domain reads DGGITQSPKYLFRKEGQNVTLSCEQNLNHDAMYWYRQDPGQGLRLIYYSQIVNDFQKGDIAEGYSVSREKKESFPLTVTSAQKNPTAFYLCASSIIRSGANVLTFGAGSRLTVL.

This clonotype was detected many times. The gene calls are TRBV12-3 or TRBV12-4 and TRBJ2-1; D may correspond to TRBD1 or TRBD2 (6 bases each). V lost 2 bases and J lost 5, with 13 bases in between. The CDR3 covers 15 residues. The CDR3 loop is CASSLRGGGDNEQFF. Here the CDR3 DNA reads TGTGCCAGCAGTTTACGAGGGGGAGGAGACAATGAGCAGTTCTTC.

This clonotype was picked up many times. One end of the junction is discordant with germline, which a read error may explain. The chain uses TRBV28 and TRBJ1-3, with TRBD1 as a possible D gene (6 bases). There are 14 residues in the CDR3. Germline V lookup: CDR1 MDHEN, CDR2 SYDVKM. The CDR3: CASSRTGSENTIYF. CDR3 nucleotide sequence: TGTGCCAGCAGTCGTACAGGGTCTGAAAACACCATATATTTT. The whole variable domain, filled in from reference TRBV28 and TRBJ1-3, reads DVKVTQSSRYLVKRTGEKVFLECVQDMDHENMFWYRQDPGLGLRLIYFSYDVKMKEKGDIPEGYSVSREKKERFSLILESASTNQTSMYLCASSRTGSENTIYFGEGSWLTVV.

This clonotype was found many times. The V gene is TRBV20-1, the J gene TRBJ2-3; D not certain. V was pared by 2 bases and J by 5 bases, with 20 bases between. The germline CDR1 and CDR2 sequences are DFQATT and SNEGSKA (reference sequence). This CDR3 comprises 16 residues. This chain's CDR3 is CSARPPREAARDTQYF. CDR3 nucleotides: TGCAGTGCTAGACCGCCGAGAGAGGCAGCACGAGATACGCAGTATTTT.

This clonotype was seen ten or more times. The CDR3 protein is CASSRRIGPEGGYSNQPQHF. The DNA for the CDR3 is TGTGCCAGCAGCCGCCGGATAGGACCGGAGGGGGGCTATAGCAATCAGCCCCAGCATTTT. The gene calls are TRBV4-2 and TRBJ1-5, with D tentatively TRBD1 (6 bases). Germline V gene sequence: CDR1 LGHNA, CDR2 YNFKEQ. The CDR3 extends over 20 amino acids. Trimming took off 4 bases at V and 0 bases at J, with 25 bases between the two ends.

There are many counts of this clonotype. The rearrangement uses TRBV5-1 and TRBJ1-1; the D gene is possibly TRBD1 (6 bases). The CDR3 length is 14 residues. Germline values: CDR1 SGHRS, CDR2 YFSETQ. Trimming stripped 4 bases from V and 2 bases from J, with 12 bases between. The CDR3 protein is CASSLRRGNTEAFF. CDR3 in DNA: TGCGCCAGCAGCCTACGCAGGGGTAACACTGAAGCTTTCTTT.

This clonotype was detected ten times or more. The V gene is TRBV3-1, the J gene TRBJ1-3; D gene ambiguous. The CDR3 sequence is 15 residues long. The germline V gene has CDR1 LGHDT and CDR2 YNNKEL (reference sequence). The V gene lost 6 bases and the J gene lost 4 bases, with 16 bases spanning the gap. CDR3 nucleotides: TGTGCCAGCAGTCCCTCCTCAACGCGAGGAAACACCATATATTTT. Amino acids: CASSPSSTRGNTIYF.

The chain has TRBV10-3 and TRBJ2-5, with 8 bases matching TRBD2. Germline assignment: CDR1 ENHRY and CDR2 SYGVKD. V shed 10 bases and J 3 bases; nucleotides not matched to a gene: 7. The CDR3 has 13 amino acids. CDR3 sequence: CATGGGPKETQYF. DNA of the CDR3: TGTGCCACCGGGGGGGGACCCAAAGAGACCCAGTACTTC.

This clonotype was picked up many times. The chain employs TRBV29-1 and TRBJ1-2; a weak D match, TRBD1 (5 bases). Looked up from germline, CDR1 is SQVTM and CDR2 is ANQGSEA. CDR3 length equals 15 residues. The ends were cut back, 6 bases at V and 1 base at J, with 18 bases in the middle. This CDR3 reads CSVAAGQGGNYGYTF. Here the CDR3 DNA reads TGCAGCGTCGCGGCGGGGCAGGGTGGTAACTATGGCTACACCTTC.

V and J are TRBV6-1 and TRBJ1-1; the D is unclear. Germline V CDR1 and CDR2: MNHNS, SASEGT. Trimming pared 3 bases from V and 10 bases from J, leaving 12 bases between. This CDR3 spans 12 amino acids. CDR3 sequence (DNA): TGTGCCAGCAGTGAGGGGAGGGTCGTAGCTTTCTTT. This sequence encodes CASSEGRVVAFF.

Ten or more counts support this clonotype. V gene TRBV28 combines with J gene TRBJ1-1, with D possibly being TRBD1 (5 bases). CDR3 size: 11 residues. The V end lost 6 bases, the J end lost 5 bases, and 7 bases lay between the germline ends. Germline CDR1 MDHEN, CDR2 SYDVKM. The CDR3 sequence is CASSGGTEAFF. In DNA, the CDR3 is TGTGCCAGCAGCGGGGGGACTGAAGCTTTCTTT.

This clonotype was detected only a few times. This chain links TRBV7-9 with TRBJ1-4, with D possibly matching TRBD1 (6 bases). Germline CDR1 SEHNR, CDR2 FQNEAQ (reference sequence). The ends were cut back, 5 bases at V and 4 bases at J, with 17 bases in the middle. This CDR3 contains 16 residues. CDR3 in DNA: TGTGCCAGCAGCCTACTCCGGGACACCGGTAATGAAAAACTGTTTTTT. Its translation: CASSLLRDTGNEKLFF.

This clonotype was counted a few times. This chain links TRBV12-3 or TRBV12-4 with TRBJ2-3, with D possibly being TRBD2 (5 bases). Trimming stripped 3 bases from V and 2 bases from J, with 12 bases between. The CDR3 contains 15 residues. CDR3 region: CASSFRTGDTDTQYF. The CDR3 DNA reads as TGTGCCAGCAGTTTCCGGACTGGCGACACAGATACGCAGTATTTT.

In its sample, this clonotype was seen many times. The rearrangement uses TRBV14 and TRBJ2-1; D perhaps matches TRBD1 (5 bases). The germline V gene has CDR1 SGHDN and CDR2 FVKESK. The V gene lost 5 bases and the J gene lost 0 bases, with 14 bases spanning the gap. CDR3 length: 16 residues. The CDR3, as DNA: TGTGCCAGCAGCGCTCCAGGGAAGCCCTCCTACAATGAGCAGTTCTTC. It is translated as CASSAPGKPSYNEQFF.

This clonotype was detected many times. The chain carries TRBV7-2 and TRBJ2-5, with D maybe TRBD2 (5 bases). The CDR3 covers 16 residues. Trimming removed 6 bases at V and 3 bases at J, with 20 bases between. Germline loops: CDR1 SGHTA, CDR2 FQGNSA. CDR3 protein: CASRRPRTAGEETQYF. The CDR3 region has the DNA TGTGCCAGCAGACGACCTAGGACGGCGGGTGAAGAGACCCAGTACTTC.